The T cell receptor beta chain under discussion was sequenced for a study of blood T cells in healthy people across ages (dated by TCRdb to between 2014 and 2016). For the wider study: Template switching captured roughly one uniquely barcoded TCR beta cDNA molecule per two T cells in model experiments. Age-related changes in TCR beta repertoire diversity were measured in the study by deep sequencing normalized with unique cDNA molecular identifiers. The donors were divided into four age groups: young (average approximately 17 years), middle-aged (roughly 42), aged (about 60) and long-lived (82). Donors of different ages were randomly distributed across sequencing lanes to avoid experimental bias. For two donors (one aged 18 to 30 and one aged 80 or older), the study analyzed two additional independent replicas of 1 million unique cDNA reads from the same blood draw. Summary of the overall study and its limitations: Compared with the aged group, the long-lived group had more naive CD4+ T cells, fewer expanded clones and increased TCR diversity, suggesting age selection. Observed TCR beta diversity correlated strongly with the percentage of naive T cells measured by flow cytometry. Because the CMV infection status of the donors was unknown, age-related changes in expanded clonotypes may potentially have been confounded. Total diversity estimates from one million sequenced T cells were considered lower bounds and underestimates. Observed TCR beta diversity per million T cells fell roughly linearly with age, and a significant reduction was already apparent by age roughly 40. Bulk unsorted PBMC profiling prevented conclusive comparison of naive and antigen-experienced compartments.

With regard to this clonotype: The antigen it recognizes is unknown. The junction departs from germline at one end; a sequencing error may be responsible.

The CDR3 runs 16 residues from the cysteine to the phenylalanine. Only the CDR3 portion is preserved as DNA: 48 bases, with reading frame beginning at the first base. From the germline V gene (reference sequence), CDR1 is LGHDT and CDR2 is YNNKEL. Libraries were built with 5' RACE. Sequencing took place on an Illumina HiSeq 2500. A second about 7 to 11 cycle PCR used a sample-barcoded 5' primer and a J-beta primer mix. A template-switch 5' adaptor carrying 12 random nucleotides introduced a unique molecular identifier onto each TCR beta cDNA molecule. Each sample yielded at least 3 million CDR3-containing paired-end reads. The Mint cDNA synthesis kit, primed by a TRBC-specific oligonucleotide, was used to synthesize first-strand cDNA from all RNA. Following uracil-DNA glycosylase treatment, all cDNA underwent a first 18-cycle PCR with the universal primers M1SS and BC2_uni_R. From the authors' description of their analysis: Normalization of each sample was performed by random selection of 1 million high-quality reads, each carrying a distinct molecular identifier. Instead of being binned into consensus sequences, reads that shared molecular identifiers were thrown out. CDR3 identification, clonotype clustering and error correction used MiTCR with a Q25 quality threshold and the strictest error-elimination algorithm. A nonparametric unseen species model with Euler transformation was used to estimate lower-bound total TCR beta diversity. The public reads were reprocessed in TCRdb via fastp at Q25 and MiXCR, keeping in-frame beta chains. Rows merge per CDR3 protein into single entries with the most common DNA and genes. The V and J calls and clone size are TCRdb's, not the authors'. Here the sample has about 1,000,000 distinct CDR3 sequences; 45% occur a single time. The top ten hold approximately 20% of the sample.

Systemically healthy Caucasian individuals from Russia, some 36 in total and aged roughly 6 to 90 years, were included as donors. Each donor gave about 9.7 milliliters of peripheral blood, drawn into EDTA-treated Vacutainer tubes. Ficoll-Paque density-gradient centrifugation was used to isolate PBMCs, with at least 6.5 million per sample. Total RNA was extracted from PBMCs with Trizol reagent, with at least 6 micrograms obtained per sample. Naive CD45RAhigh/CD27high T cell percentages were measured by flow cytometry on a PBMC aliquot from every donor. The receptor was derived from a woman aged 55-75 years in good health. The specimen sequenced was blood. The sequence is built from TRBV3-1 and TRBJ1-2, with no confident D gene call. CDR3 protein: CVSSQGRGGFYYGYTF. The DNA sequence is TGTGTCAGCAGCCAAGGAAGAGGAGGGTTCTACTATGGCTACACCTTC. Full variable domain (CDR3 extended with the reference TRBV3-1 and TRBJ1-2 proteins): DTAVSQTPKYLVTQMGNDKSIKCEQNLGHDTMYWYKQDSKKFLKIMFSYNNKELIINETVPNRFSPKSPDKAHLNLHINSLELGDSAVYFCVSSQGRGGFYYGYTFGSGTRLTVV.